This T cell receptor beta chain was found in a study of siplizumab effects on memory and regulatory T cells. Assay used: immunoSEQ multiplex PCR; TCRdb lists only in-frame clones, some missing. The table lists more than 85,000 clones, about nine tenths of them singletons. The receptor was isolated from a human donor in good health. Some clones in this sample may be carry-over from other donors' samples. The specimen was CD4+ T cells sorted from blood.

The chain's CDR3 is CASSVGGWGVQETQYF. For the CDR3, the DNA is TGTGCCAGCAGTGTGGGGGGTTGGGGGGTCCAAGAGACCCAGTACTTC. This chain joins TRBV6-1 and TRBJ2-5; a weak D match, TRBD2 (6 bases). The length of the CDR3 is 16 residues. V shed 4 bases and J shed 1 base, with 16 bases lying between them. Germline loops: CDR1 MNHNS, CDR2 SASEGT.